These 14 T cell receptor beta chains originate from one sample sequenced in a study of T cell responses to AZD1222 COVID-19 vaccine. Libraries were prepared by immunoSEQ multiplex PCR; TCRdb keeps only in-frame clonotypes and omits some of them. The data contain approximately 200,000 clones, about 87% of them singletons. Source: peripheral blood, taken on day 0 of MenACWY control vaccination. Receptor source: an adult in good health.

V and J are TRBV6-5 and TRBJ1-3; a weak D match, TRBD1 (5 bases). The CDR3 covers 14 residues. V was cut by 6 bases and J by 0 bases, with 9 bases left in between. Looked up from germline, CDR1 is MNHEY and CDR2 is SVGAGI. The CDR3 sequence: CASRAGDSGNTIYF. DNA of the CDR3: TGTGCCAGCAGGGCGGGGGACTCTGGAAACACCATATATTTT.

The rearrangement joins TRBV6-5 to TRBJ2-7; TRBD2 agrees at 7 bases. Germline V gene sequence: CDR1 MNHEY, CDR2 SVGAGI. The CDR3 runs 15 residues. Losses at the gene ends were 0 bases for V and 6 bases for J; bases not matched to a gene: 8. The CDR3 nucleotides read TGTGCCAGCAGTTACTCGGCCGGGGAGGGCGGCGAGCAGTACTTC. This codes for CASSYSAGEGGEQYF.

The chain has TRBV25-1 and TRBJ2-7, with 8 positions matching TRBD2. Germline loops: CDR1 MGHDK, CDR2 SYGVNS. CDR3 size: 14 residues. The CDR3 nucleotides are TGTGCTAGAAGCATAGCGGGGACCTCCTACGAGCAGTACTTC. It is translated as CARSIAGTSYEQYF.

The V and J genes are TRBV19 and TRBJ1-5, with D maybe TRBD1 (5 bases). The germline gives CDR1 LNHDA, CDR2 SQIVND (reference sequence). The CDR3 has 14 residues. V dropped 2 bases and J dropped 4 bases, with 9 bases sitting between them. The CDR3 coding sequence is TGTGCCAGTAGTATATTGGCAGGGAATCAGCCCCAGCATTTT. The encoded protein is CASSILAGNQPQHF.

The chain joins TRBV7-9 to TRBJ2-3; D unresolved. CDR3 size: 19 residues. The V gene's germline CDR1 is SEHNR and CDR2 FQNEAQ (reference sequence). Trimming removed 5 bases at V and 1 base at J, with 25 bases between. The CDR3 region is CASSPFGSMAPAGTDTQYF. The CDR3 DNA reads as TGTGCCAGCAGCCCCTTCGGGTCCATGGCTCCGGCTGGCACAGATACGCAGTATTTT. Filled out from reference TRBV7-9 and TRBJ2-3, the complete variable domain reads DTGVSQNPRHKITKRGQNVTFRCDPISEHNRLYWYRQTLGQGPEFLTYFQNEAQLEKSRLLSDRFSAERPKGSFSTLEIQRTEQGDSAMYLCASSPFGSMAPAGTDTQYFGPGTRLTVL.

The CDR3 sequence: CASSVGLASTDTQYF. For the CDR3, the DNA is TGTGCCAGCAGCGTAGGTCTAGCGAGCACAGATACGCAGTATTTT. The J gene is TRBJ2-3, the V gene TRBV9, with a possible D match to TRBD2 (6 bases). The CDR3 has 15 residues. Germline CDR1 and CDR2: SGDLS and YYNGEE. The V end lost 0 bases, the J end lost 0 bases, and 8 bases lay between the germline ends.

The rearrangement joins TRBV6-1 to TRBJ2-3; D not resolved. CDR1 is MNHNS and CDR2 is SASEGT in the germline V gene. The germline V and J ends were trimmed by 3 bases and 0 bases, with 7 bases remaining between them. The CDR3 sequence is 14 residues long. The CDR3 DNA is TGTGCCAGCAGTGATTCCCCCAGCACAGATACGCAGTATTTT. Its translation is CASSDSPSTDTQYF.

This chain joins TRBV5-5 and TRBJ2-2; TRBD2 aligns across 8 bases. Looked up from germline, CDR1 is SGHKS and CDR2 is YYEKEE (reference sequence). The CDR3 is made up of 16 amino acids. Germline trimming cut 1 base from V and 2 bases from J; bases unmatched to any gene: 4. CDR3 sequence reads: CASSLTGGANTGELFF. The CDR3 DNA follows: TGTGCCAGCAGCTTGACCGGGGGGGCCAACACCGGGGAGCTGTTTTTT.

The rearrangement links TRBV30 to TRBJ2-7; D may be TRBD1 (5 bases). CDR3 length: 14 amino acids. V was cut by 2 bases and J by 10 bases, with 21 bases left in between. CDR1 GTSNPN and CDR2 SVGIG come from the germline V gene (reference sequence). The CDR3 sequence is CAWSWTPPTSSQYF. The DNA for the CDR3 is TGTGCCTGGAGTTGGACACCTCCTACGAGCAGTCAGTACTTC. Based on the CDR3 plus reference TRBV30 and TRBJ2-7, the full variable domain is SQTIHQWPATLVQPVGSPLSLECTVEGTSNPNLYWYRQAAGRGLQLLFYSVGIGQISSEVPQNLSASRPQDRQFILSSKKLLLSDSGFYLCAWSWTPPTSSQYFGPGTRLTVT.

The gene calls are TRBV11-3 and TRBJ2-5, with a possible D match to TRBD2 (5 bases). The CDR3 spans 13 residues. The V end lost 3 bases, the J end lost 8 bases, and 13 bases lay between the germline ends. Germline assignment: CDR1 SGHNT and CDR2 YENEEA. The CDR3 nucleotides are TGTGCCAGCAGCTTTGGGGAGAAGGGAACCCAGTACTTC. Translation gives CASSFGEKGTQYF.

V is TRBV9 and J is TRBJ2-1, with D possibly matching TRBD1 (6 bases). Germline values: CDR1 SGDLS, CDR2 YYNGEE. This CDR3 has 15 amino acids. Trimming removed 3 bases from V and 2 bases from J, with 12 bases in between. Here the CDR3 reads CASSALPGAYNEQFF. The CDR3 DNA follows: TGTGCCAGCAGCGCCCTCCCAGGGGCCTACAATGAGCAGTTCTTC.

The CDR3 protein is CASSQPGLARNEQFF. The CDR3 DNA reads as TGTGCCAGCAGCCAACCGGGACTAGCGCGGAATGAGCAGTTCTTC. The gene calls are TRBV14 and TRBJ2-1; 10 positions agree with TRBD2. Germline V gives CDR1 SGHDN, CDR2 FVKESK. V trimming: 2 bases; J trimming: 7 bases; junction bases outside the gene matches: 5. CDR3 size: 15 residues.

This chain uses TRBV7-2 with TRBJ1-4; tentative D call: TRBD1 (5 bases). V was pared by 4 bases and J by 0 bases, with 9 bases between. The CDR3 runs 15 residues. The V gene's germline CDR1 is SGHTA and CDR2 FQGNSA. CDR3 in DNA: TGTGCCAGCAGCTCCCAGGGAGCAACTAATGAAAAACTGTTTTTT. Its protein is CASSSQGATNEKLFF.

This chain uses TRBV9 with TRBJ2-2; 11 bases line up with TRBD2. Germline trimming cut 3 bases from V and 5 bases from J; bases unmatched to any gene: 3. Looked up from germline, CDR1 is SGDLS and CDR2 is YYNGEE. The CDR3 length is 15 residues. The CDR3 is CASSATSGSTGELFF. CDR3 sequence (DNA): TGTGCCAGCAGCGCCACTAGCGGGAGTACCGGGGAGCTGTTTTTT.